This TCR beta chain was profiled in a study of T cell repertoires in cytomegalovirus infection (dated by TCRdb to between 2019 and 2020). Some background on the complete study: Alongside well-studied HLA-B-restricted epitopes, the peptide stimulations were aimed at recently identified HLA-C-restricted CMV epitopes, whose presentation resists viral immunomodulation. Because public TCR beta signatures pointed to carriage of CMV infection together with the matching HLA type, the HLA type of each donor mattered for the analysis. Results and caveats for the whole study, not just this receptor: In both this cohort and an independent cohort of over 350 donors, the cumulative frequency of public TCR beta family members distinguished carriers of CMV infection plus the relevant HLA type. The ex vivo response was dominated by HLA-C-restricted CMV-specific TCR beta clonotypes, and the single most frequent clonotype in two of eight donors was supplied by these HLA-C-restricted clonotypes.

Sequencing relied on an Illumina HiSeq 1500. TCRdb trimmed public reads at Q25 via fastp, called clones via MiXCR and kept in-frame beta chains. Every CDR3 protein is listed once, alongside the most common genes and DNA of its rows. In all, the sample holds around 360,000 distinct CDR3 sequences, and roughly a third of those were seen once. Roughly 14% of the sample comes from the top ten. This clonotype turned up a few times. The clone's antigen remains unknown. It has no much larger one-base neighbor in the sample; base qualities were not kept. Cut back by 7 bases and 6 bases, the V and J ends lie 12 bases apart. The CDR3, cysteine through phenylalanine, is 13 amino acids long. The kept DNA is CDR3 alone, 39 bases in frame from the first base. Via the germline V gene, CDR1 is SNHLY and CDR2 FYNNEI. In light of the paper, this sample's treatment or condition label describes: in vitro stimulation with specific CMV peptide epitopes to enrich CMV-specific T cells.

This TCR was sampled from a human donor in good health (CMV status not recorded). Some clones in this sample may be carry-over from other donors' samples. Recombination joined TRBV2 with TRBJ2-2, with the identity of the D gene unclear. The source was cultured PBMCs, collected from culture after CMV antigen stimulation. The bases read TGTGCCAGCATTCTCAGAGGTTCCGGGGAGCTGTTTTTT. Its protein product is CASILRGSGELFF.